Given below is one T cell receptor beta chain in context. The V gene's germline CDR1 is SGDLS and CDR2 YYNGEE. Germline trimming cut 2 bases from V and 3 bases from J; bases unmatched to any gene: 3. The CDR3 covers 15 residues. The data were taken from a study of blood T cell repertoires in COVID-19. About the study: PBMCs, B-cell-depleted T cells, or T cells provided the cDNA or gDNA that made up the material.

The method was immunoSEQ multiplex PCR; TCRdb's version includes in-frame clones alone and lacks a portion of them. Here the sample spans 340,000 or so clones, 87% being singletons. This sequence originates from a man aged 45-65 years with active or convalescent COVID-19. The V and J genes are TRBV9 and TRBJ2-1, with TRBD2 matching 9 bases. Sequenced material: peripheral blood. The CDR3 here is CASSVSAGGYNEQFF. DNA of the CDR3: TGTGCCAGCAGCGTTTCAGCGGGGGGCTACAATGAGCAGTTCTTC.